This T cell receptor beta chain is from a study of blood T cell repertoires in COVID-19. Background on the study: Sites across the United States, Italy and Spain contributed samples from acute and convalescent COVID-19. In each case, the material was cDNA or gDNA derived from T cells, B-cell-depleted T cells, or PBMCs.

Authors' processing steps: Estimation of nucleated cell counts was performed using reference gene primer amplification. Some clones are missing from TCRdb's copy, which holds only in-frame ones; the method was immunoSEQ multiplex PCR. Clonal size and the V and J genes are those of that table, whereas D and trimming came from the DNA. The sample lists about 370,000 clones; about 90% were seen once. During active infection, Seattle patients enrolled and were then monitored through disease. V lost 5 bases to trimming and J lost 5 bases; unmatched junction nucleotides: 11. The CDR3 length is 16 residues. CDR1 is SGHTA, CDR2 FQGNSA, per germline. The table lists this clone with a count of one.

The material sequenced was peripheral blood. This sequence originates from a woman aged 25 to 45 with COVID-19, enrolled during active disease. The V gene is TRBV7-2, the J gene TRBJ2-3, with TRBD2 matching over 9 bases. CDR3 coding DNA: TGTGCCAGCAGCCGGAGACTAGCGGAGAGGGGAGATACGCAGTATTTT. It encodes CASSRRLAERGDTQYF.